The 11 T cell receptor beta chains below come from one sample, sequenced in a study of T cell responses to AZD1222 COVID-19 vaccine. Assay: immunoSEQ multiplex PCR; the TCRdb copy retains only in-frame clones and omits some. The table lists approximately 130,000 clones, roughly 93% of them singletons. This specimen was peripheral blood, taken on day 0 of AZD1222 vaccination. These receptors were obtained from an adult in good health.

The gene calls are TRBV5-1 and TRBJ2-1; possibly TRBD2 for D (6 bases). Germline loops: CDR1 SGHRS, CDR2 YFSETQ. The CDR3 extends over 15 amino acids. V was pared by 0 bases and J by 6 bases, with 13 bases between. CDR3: CASSLGFGSSNEQFF. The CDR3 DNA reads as TGCGCCAGCAGCTTGGGATTCGGGAGTTCCAATGAGCAGTTCTTC.

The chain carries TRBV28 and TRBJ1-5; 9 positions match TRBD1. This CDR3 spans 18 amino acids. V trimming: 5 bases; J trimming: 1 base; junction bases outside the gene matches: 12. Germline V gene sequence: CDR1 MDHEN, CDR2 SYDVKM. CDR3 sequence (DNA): TGTGCCAGCAGTCCGGGGACAGGGCAGACTTCAAGCAATCAGCCCCAGCATTTT. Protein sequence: CASSPGTGQTSSNQPQHF.

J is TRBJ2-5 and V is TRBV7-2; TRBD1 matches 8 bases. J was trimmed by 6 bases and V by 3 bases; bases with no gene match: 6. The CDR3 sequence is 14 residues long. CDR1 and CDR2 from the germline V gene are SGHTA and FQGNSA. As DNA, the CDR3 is TGTGCCAGCAGCTTTGACAGGGGCTCGAAGACCCAGTACTTC. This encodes CASSFDRGSKTQYF. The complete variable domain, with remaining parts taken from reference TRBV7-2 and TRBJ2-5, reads GAGVSQSPSNKVTEKGKDVELRCDPISGHTALYWYRQSLGQGLEFLIYFQGNSAPDKSGLPSDRFSAERTGGSVSTLTIQRTQQEDSAVYLCASSFDRGSKTQYFGPGTRLLVL.

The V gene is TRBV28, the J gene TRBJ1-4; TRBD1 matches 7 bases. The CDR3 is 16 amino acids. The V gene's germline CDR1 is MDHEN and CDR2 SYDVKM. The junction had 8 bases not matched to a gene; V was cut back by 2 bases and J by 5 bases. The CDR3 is CASSLRPGQLNEKLFF. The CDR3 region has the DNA TGTGCCAGCAGTTTAAGACCGGGACAGCTGAATGAAAAACTGTTTTTT.

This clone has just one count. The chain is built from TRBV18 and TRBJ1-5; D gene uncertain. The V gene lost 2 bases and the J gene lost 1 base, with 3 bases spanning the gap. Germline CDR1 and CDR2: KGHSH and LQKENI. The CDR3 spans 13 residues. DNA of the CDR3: TGTGCCAGCTCACCAGAGAGCAATCAGCCCCAGCATTTT. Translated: CASSPESNQPQHF.

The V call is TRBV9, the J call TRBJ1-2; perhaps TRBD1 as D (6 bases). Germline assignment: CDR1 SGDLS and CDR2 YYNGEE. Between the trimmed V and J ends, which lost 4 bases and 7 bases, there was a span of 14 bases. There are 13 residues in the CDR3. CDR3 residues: CASSNQQGPGYTF. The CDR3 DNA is TGTGCCAGCAGCAATCAACAGGGTCCTGGCTACACCTTC.

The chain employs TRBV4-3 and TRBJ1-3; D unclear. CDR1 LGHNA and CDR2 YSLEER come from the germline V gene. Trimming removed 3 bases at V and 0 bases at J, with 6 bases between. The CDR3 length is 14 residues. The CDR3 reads CASSQANSGNTIYF. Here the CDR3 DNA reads TGCGCCAGCAGCCAGGCAAACTCTGGAAACACCATATATTTT.

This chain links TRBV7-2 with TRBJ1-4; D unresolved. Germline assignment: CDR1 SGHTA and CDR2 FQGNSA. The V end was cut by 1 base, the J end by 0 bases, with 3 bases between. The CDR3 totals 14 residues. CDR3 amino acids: CASSLGATNEKLFF. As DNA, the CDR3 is TGTGCCAGCAGCTTAGGGGCAACTAATGAAAAACTGTTTTTT. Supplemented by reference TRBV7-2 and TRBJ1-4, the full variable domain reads GAGVSQSPSNKVTEKGKDVELRCDPISGHTALYWYRQSLGQGLEFLIYFQGNSAPDKSGLPSDRFSAERTGGSVSTLTIQRTQQEDSAVYLCASSLGATNEKLFFGSGTQLSVL.

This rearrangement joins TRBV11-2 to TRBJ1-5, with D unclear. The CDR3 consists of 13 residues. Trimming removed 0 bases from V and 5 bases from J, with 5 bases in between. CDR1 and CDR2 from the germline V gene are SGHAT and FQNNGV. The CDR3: CASSLEGYQPQHF. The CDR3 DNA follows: TGTGCCAGCAGCTTAGAAGGATATCAGCCCCAGCATTTT.

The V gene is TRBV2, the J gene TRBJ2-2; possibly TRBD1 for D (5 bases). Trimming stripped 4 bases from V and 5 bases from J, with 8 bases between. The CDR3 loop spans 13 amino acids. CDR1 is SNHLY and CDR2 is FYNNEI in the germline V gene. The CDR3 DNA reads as TGTGCCAGCAGTGTTAGGGGAACCGGGGAGCTGTTTTTT. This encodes CASSVRGTGELFF.

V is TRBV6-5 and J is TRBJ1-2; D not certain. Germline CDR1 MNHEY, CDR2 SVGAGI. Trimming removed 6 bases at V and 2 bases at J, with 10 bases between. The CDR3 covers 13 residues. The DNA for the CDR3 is TGTGCCAGCAGACTAGGCCTCAACTATGGCTACACCTTC. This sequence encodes CASRLGLNYGYTF.